A single sample gave rise to the 3 T cell receptor beta chains below, sequenced in a study of T cells in Graves' hyperthyroidism and ophthalmopathy. RNA transcripts were the template for amplifying TCR beta CDR3 regions. RT-PCR in the first round (using the HTBI primer set) targeted the TCR CDR3. TCRdb re-analysed the multiplex PCR reads in MiXCR, keeping a single row per CDR3 protein. Of about 600,000 distinct CDR3 sequences listed, approximately 14% were seen once; the top ten hold more than 6%. Sequenced material: blood. The receptors were sampled from a woman aged 18-29 years with Graves' ophthalmopathy.

This clonotype came up a few times. The chain employs TRBV19 and TRBJ2-7; D remains ambiguous. Germline V CDR1 and CDR2: LNHDA, SQIVND (reference sequence). CDR3 size: 15 residues. V was pared by 3 bases and J by 0 bases, with 12 bases between. The CDR3 region has the DNA TGTGCCAGTAGTATCCAGGATCAGAGCTCCTACGAGCAGTACTTC. It translates to CASSIQDQSSYEQYF.

This rearrangement joins TRBV6-2 or TRBV6-3 to TRBJ1-2, with 12 bases matching TRBD1. The CDR3 spans 15 residues. V shed 6 bases, J shed 3 bases, and the junction held 5 bases outside the gene matches. From germline, CDR1 is MNHEY and CDR2 SVGEGT. CDR3 loop: CASRWDRGRYYGYTF. For the CDR3, the DNA is TGTGCCAGCAGATGGGACAGGGGGCGATACTATGGCTACACCTTC.

This clonotype occurred a few times. The chain joins TRBV11-3 to TRBJ2-7, with 7 bases fitting TRBD1. The CDR3 totals 13 residues. V trimming: 5 bases; J trimming: 6 bases; junction bases outside the gene matches: 7. Germline V gene data show CDR1 as SGHNT and CDR2 as YENEEA. CDR3 loop: CASSGPAGGEQYF. In DNA, the CDR3 is TGTGCCAGCAGCGGCCCCGCAGGGGGCGAGCAGTACTTC.